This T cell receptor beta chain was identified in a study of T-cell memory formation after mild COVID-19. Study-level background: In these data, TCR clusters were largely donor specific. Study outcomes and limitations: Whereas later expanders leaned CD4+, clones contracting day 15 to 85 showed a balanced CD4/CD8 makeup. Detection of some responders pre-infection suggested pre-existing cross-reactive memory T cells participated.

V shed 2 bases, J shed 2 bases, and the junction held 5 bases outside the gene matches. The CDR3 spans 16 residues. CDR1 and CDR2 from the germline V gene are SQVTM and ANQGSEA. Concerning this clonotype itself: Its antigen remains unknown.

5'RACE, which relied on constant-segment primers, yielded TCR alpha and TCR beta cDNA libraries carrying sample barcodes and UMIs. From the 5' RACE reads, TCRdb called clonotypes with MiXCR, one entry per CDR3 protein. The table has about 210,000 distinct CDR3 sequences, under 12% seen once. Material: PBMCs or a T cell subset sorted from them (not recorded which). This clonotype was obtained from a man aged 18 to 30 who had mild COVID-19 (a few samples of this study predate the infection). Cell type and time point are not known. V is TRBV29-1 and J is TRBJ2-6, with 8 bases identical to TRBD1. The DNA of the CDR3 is TGCAGCGTTGAATCCAGGGGGCAACCTGGGGCCAACGTCCTGACTTTC. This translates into CSVESRGQPGANVLTF.